This T cell receptor beta chain is drawn from a study of radiotherapy plus CTLA-4 blockade in lung cancer. Produced via immunoSEQ multiplex PCR; TCRdb's table is partial and in-frame only. The sample holds 110,000 or so clones, approximately 84% seen once. This clone was recorded a few times. The material sequenced was peripheral blood, taken from a patient treated with radiotherapy plus ipilimumab. This clonotype was sampled from a human donor with non-small cell lung cancer who had a partial response to radiotherapy plus ipilimumab.

This CDR3 is CASSTPKHNEQFF. The CDR3 DNA is TGTGCCAGCAGTACGCCTAAACACAATGAGCAGTTCTTC. V gene TRBV6-4 combines with J gene TRBJ2-1, with unresolved D. The CDR3 has 13 residues. V lost 5 bases to trimming and J lost 5 bases, with 10 bases between them. Per the germline V gene, CDR1 is MRHNA and CDR2 is SNTAGT.